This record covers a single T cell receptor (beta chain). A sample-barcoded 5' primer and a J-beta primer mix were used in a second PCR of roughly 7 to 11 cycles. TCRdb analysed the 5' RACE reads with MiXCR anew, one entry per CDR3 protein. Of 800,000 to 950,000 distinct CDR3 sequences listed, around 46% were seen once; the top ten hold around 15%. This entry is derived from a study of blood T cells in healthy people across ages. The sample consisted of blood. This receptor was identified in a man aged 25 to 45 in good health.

CDR3 nucleotide sequence: TGCAGTGCTAATTTCGTGACAGATACGCAGTATTTT. Translation: CSANFVTDTQYF. The chain joins TRBV20-1 to TRBJ2-3; D is uncertain. Germline loops: CDR1 DFQATT, CDR2 SNEGSKA (reference sequence). This CDR3 region has 12 residues. The V end lost 4 bases, the J end lost 3 bases, and 8 bases lay between the germline ends.